This TCR beta chain was recorded in a study of cytomegalovirus exposure and HLA in healthy donors. The study's findings and limits: Reportedly, HLA-A and HLA-B alleles of most subjects were accurately predicted from TCR beta.

There are 16 residues in the CDR3. The germline gives CDR1 SGDLS, CDR2 YYNGEE. V shed 0 bases and J shed 0 bases, with 12 bases lying between them. Amplification used 60 Vbeta primers and 13 Jbeta primers. Clones were sequenced by immunoSEQ multiplex PCR, and TCRdb holds only the in-frame ones, with some missing. The table includes 90,000 to 150,000 clones, roughly 77% detected once. In the case of this clone: Its cognate antigen is unknown.

The sequence was obtained from a man aged 50 to 59 in good health and CMV-seropositive. The sequenced sample was PBMCs. The chain joins TRBV9 to TRBJ1-1; no firm D call. In DNA form, the CDR3 reads TGTGCCAGCAGCGTAGGGAGTAGCAGCATGAACACTGAAGCTTTCTTT. Residues: CASSVGSSSMNTEAFF.